The rows below give T cell receptor beta chains drawn from one sample of a study of cytomegalovirus exposure and HLA in healthy donors. Assay: immunoSEQ multiplex PCR; the TCRdb copy retains only in-frame clones and omits some. Of roughly 130,000 clones in the sample, approximately 80% are singletons; the top ten hold approximately 3%. Sequencing input: PBMCs. The receptors come from a woman between 18 and 30 years old in good health and CMV-seropositive. Each CDR3 is given with its conserved first and last residue. A D gene is named only where the DNA matches it firmly. Size values are once, few and many counts, or a class for expanded clones, and some rows have none.

.	TRBV12-5	few	TRBJ1-6	TGTGCTAGTGGTTTGGTAGTCAGGGTGCAAAGCTCCTATAATTCACCCCTCCACTTT	CASGLVVRVQSSYNSPLHF
.	TRBV5-6	once	TRBJ2-7	TGTGCCAGCAGCCGGGGCTCCTACGAGCAGTACTTC	CASSRGSYEQYF
.	TRBV6-6	.	TRBJ2-7	TGTGCCAGCAGTTACTCGACTACTTCCTACGAGCAGTACTTC	CASSYSTTSYEQYF
TRBD2	TRBV5-1	.	TRBJ2-5	TGCGCCAGCAGCGGCACCGCGGGGGATGGGTTAGAGACCCAGTACTTC	CASSGTAGDGLETQYF
.	TRBV5-1	once	TRBJ2-4	TGCGCCAGCAGCCCTGCGGGCCTAGCCAAAAACATTCAGTACTTC	CASSPAGLAKNIQYF
.	TRBV27	.	TRBJ2-5	TGTGCCAGCAGTGACCGGACTGCCCGGGAGACCCAGTACTTC	CASSDRTARETQYF
.	TRBV7-2	.	TRBJ2-7	TGTGCCAGCAGCTCTTCCGACAGGTTAAACGAGCAGTACTTC	CASSSSDRLNEQYF
.	TRBV4-1	.	TRBJ2-2	TGCGCCAGCAGCCCACAGGGTTGGGGGGAGCTGTTTTTT	CASSPQGWGELFF
TRBD1	TRBV7-9	.	TRBJ1-2	TGTGCCAGCAGCCCCCCGGACAGGCACGACGGCTACACCTTC	CASSPPDRHDGYTF
.	TRBV6-1	.	TRBJ2-7	TGTGCCAGCAGTGCCGGGGGGCCCTTCTACGAGCAGTACTTC	CASSAGGPFYEQYF
TRBD1	TRBV28	.	TRBJ2-7	TGTGCCAGCAGTCCCAGGGGGTACGAGCAGTACTTC	CASSPRGYEQYF
TRBD2	TRBV4-1	.	TRBJ2-5	TGCGCCAGCAGCCAGGGTAGACTAGCGGGGGGTGAGACCCAGTACTTC	CASSQGRLAGGETQYF
TRBD2	TRBV10-3	.	TRBJ2-5	TGTGCCACGACTAGCGGGGGACAAGAGACCCAGTACTTC	CATTSGGQETQYF
TRBD1	TRBV11-2	.	TRBJ2-2	TGTGCCAGCAGCTTAATATCGACAGGGGCGGGGGAGCTGTTTTTT	CASSLISTGAGELFF
.	TRBV7-9	.	TRBJ1-5	TGTGCCAGCAGCTTAGACTATCAGCCCCAGCATTTT	CASSLDYQPQHF
TRBD2	TRBV2	once	TRBJ2-7	TGTGCCAGCACCCGGGGGCTAGCGGGGGGCAAACCCTCCTACGAGCAGTACTTC	CASTRGLAGGKPSYEQYF
.	TRBV6-5	.	TRBJ1-6	TGTGCCAGCAGCCACACAGGGCGTAATTCACCCCTCCACTTT	CASSHTGRNSPLHF
TRBD1	TRBV4-1	.	TRBJ1-6	TGCGCCAGCAGCCCGGGACAGGGTGACGATTCACCCCTCCACTTT	CASSPGQGDDSPLHF